This is a list of T cell receptor beta chains from one sample in a study of T cells in Graves' hyperthyroidism and ophthalmopathy. TCRdb re-called the multiplex PCR reads with MiXCR, one entry per CDR3 protein. The table shows hundreds of thousands of distinct CDR3 sequences, with 40% to 55% occurring only once. Material for sequencing was peripheral blood or thyroid tissue (not recorded which). These receptor sequences come from a woman in her late teens or twenties with Graves' hyperthyroidism. The CDR3 runs from the conserved cysteine through the conserved F or W. A D gene is named only where the DNA matches it firmly. A clone size is listed for some rows: how often the clone was seen (once, few, many), or a class if it is expanded.

V: TRBV29-1
size: .
D: TRBD1
J: TRBJ2-5
DNA: TGCAGCGTTGAAGCGGGGAAGGGGGCTGAAGCTTTAGTAGAGACCCAGTACTTC
CDR3: CSVEAGKGAEALVETQYF

V: TRBV7-9
size: .
D: .
J: TRBJ1-2
DNA: TGTGCCAGCAGCTTAGTTCTCGGGGGGCGCGGAGGCTACACCTTC
CDR3: CASSLVLGGRGGYTF

V: TRBV11-2
size: few
D: TRBD1
J: TRBJ1-2
DNA: TGTGCCAGCAGCAAAGGGACAGGATTGTATGGCTACACCTTC
CDR3: CASSKGTGLYGYTF

V: TRBV7-8
size: .
D: TRBD2
J: TRBJ2-2
DNA: TGTGCCAGCACCCCGGCCGGGACTAGTGAGCTGTTTTTT
CDR3: CASTPAGTSELFF

V: TRBV2
size: .
D: .
J: TRBJ1-5
DNA: TGTGCCAGCAGTGTACTGGGAGATCAGCCCCAGCATTTT
CDR3: CASSVLGDQPQHF

V: TRBV7-8
size: .
D: .
J: TRBJ2-7
DNA: TGCGCCAGCAGCCAAGGAGAGTTGGGGGGACTCTGGCAGTACTTC
CDR3: CASSQGELGGLWQYF

V: TRBV29-1
size: .
D: .
J: TRBJ2-7
DNA: TGCAGCGTCCTACAGGTTTACGAGCAGTACTTC
CDR3: CSVLQVYEQYF

V: TRBV12-3/TRBV12-4
size: few
D: TRBD1
J: TRBJ1-3
DNA: TGTGCCAGCACCCGACAGGGTGGAAACACCATATATTTT
CDR3: CASTRQGGNTIYF

V: TRBV6-5
size: .
D: .
J: TRBJ1-5
DNA: TGTGCCAGCAGTTACCTGGGGCAGGACAATCAGCCCCAGCATTTT
CDR3: CASSYLGQDNQPQHF

V: TRBV7-8
size: many
D: .
J: TRBJ1-5
DNA: TGTGCCAGCAGCCCTAGAGGCGCAGGGGTCAATCAGCCCCAGCATTTT
CDR3: CASSPRGAGVNQPQHF

V: TRBV6-5
size: .
D: TRBD2
J: TRBJ2-2
DNA: TGTGCCAGCACTTATTGGCGGGAGTTGAACGGGGAGCTGTTTTTT
CDR3: CASTYWRELNGELFF

V: TRBV7-3
size: many
D: .
J: TRBJ1-1
DNA: TGTGCCAGCGGTCGTAGGGTGGACACTGAAGCTTTCTTT
CDR3: CASGRRVDTEAFF

V: TRBV7-2
size: .
D: TRBD1
J: TRBJ2-7
DNA: TGTGCCAGCAGTGGGGACAGGGAAGACGAGCAGTACTTC
CDR3: CASSGDREDEQYF

V: TRBV7-9
size: .
D: .
J: TRBJ1-2
DNA: TGTGCCAGCAGCACCGGGAACGTAGGTGGCTACACCTTC
CDR3: CASSTGNVGGYTF

V: TRBV11-2
size: few
D: .
J: TRBJ1-2
DNA: TGTGCCAGCAGCCACAATAACGGTAATGGCTACACCTTC
CDR3: CASSHNNGNGYTF

V: TRBV7-9
size: .
D: .
J: TRBJ1-4
DNA: TGTGCCAGCAGCTTAACACCCCGGGGAGAAAAACTGTTTTTT
CDR3: CASSLTPRGEKLFF

V: TRBV20-1
size: many
D: TRBD2
J: TRBJ2-5
DNA: TGCAGTGCTAAGGCAGCGGGATATGTAGAGACCCAGTACTTC
CDR3: CSAKAAGYVETQYF

V: TRBV20-1
size: few
D: TRBD1
J: TRBJ1-6
DNA: TGCAGTGCCAGAAATCGGACAGGGGTATCACCCCTCCACTTT
CDR3: CSARNRTGVSPLHF

V: TRBV9
size: .
D: .
J: TRBJ2-2
DNA: TGTGCCAGCAGCGACCCTCTAGTTCCCGGGGAGCTGTTTTTT
CDR3: CASSDPLVPGELFF

V: TRBV2
size: few
D: .
J: TRBJ2-7
DNA: TGTGCCAGCACAAGAGGGGGGTTGAAGGGGGTCTACGAGCAGTACTTC
CDR3: CASTRGGLKGVYEQYF

V: TRBV29-1
size: .
D: .
J: TRBJ1-1
DNA: TGCAGCGTGGCCACGGGGTCAGGGGCCCGTTTGAACACTGAAGCTTTCTTT
CDR3: CSVATGSGARLNTEAFF

V: TRBV20-1
size: .
D: .
J: TRBJ2-5
DNA: TGCAGTGCTACCTACTCGGGGGCGGGGAGGCAGACCCAGTACTTC
CDR3: CSATYSGAGRQTQYF

V: TRBV3-1
size: few
D: TRBD2
J: TRBJ2-5
DNA: TGTGCCAGCACGATTCCAGCGGGAGGGGAGGAGACCCAGTACTTC
CDR3: CASTIPAGGEETQYF

V: TRBV7-9
size: .
D: .
J: TRBJ2-6
DNA: TGTGCCAGCAGCGTAGGGGACAACGTCCTGACTTTC
CDR3: CASSVGDNVLTF

V: TRBV14
size: .
D: .
J: TRBJ2-5
DNA: TGTGCCAGCAGCCAATGGCGCAGGGTAGAGACCCAGTACTTC
CDR3: CASSQWRRVETQYF

V: TRBV24-1
size: many
D: .
J: TRBJ2-5
DNA: TGTGCCACCAGTGAACAGGGCAAGATGGAGACCCAGTACTTC
CDR3: CATSEQGKMETQYF

V: TRBV15
size: .
D: .
J: TRBJ2-6
DNA: TGTGCCACCAGCAGAGATCCAGGGACTGGGGCCAACGTCCTGACTTTC
CDR3: CATSRDPGTGANVLTF

V: TRBV2
size: .
D: TRBD1
J: TRBJ1-6
DNA: TGTGCCAGCGGGGACAGGGGTCGGTCACCCCTCCACTTT
CDR3: CASGDRGRSPLHF

V: TRBV2
size: few
D: .
J: TRBJ2-3
DNA: TGTGCCAGCAGTGAAATAGCGCAAGGATTCGATACGCAGTATTTT
CDR3: CASSEIAQGFDTQYF

V: TRBV24-1
size: many
D: TRBD2
J: TRBJ2-7
DNA: TGTGCCACCAGTGATTTTCCTAGCGGGACCGAGCAGTACTTC
CDR3: CATSDFPSGTEQYF

V: TRBV7-9
size: .
D: .
J: TRBJ2-7
DNA: TGTGCCAGCAGCTCTACCTCCAGGGGTTGGTACGAGCAGTACTTC
CDR3: CASSSTSRGWYEQYF

V: TRBV2
size: .
D: TRBD2
J: TRBJ2-3
DNA: TGTGCCAGCAGCTCACAGGGACTAGCGGGCCCAGATACGCAGTATTTT
CDR3: CASSSQGLAGPDTQYF

V: TRBV15
size: once
D: TRBD2
J: TRBJ2-5
DNA: TGTGCCACCAGCAACGGACTAGCGGGAGGGCGCGAGACCCAGTACTTC
CDR3: CATSNGLAGGRETQYF

V: TRBV7-2
size: .
D: TRBD1
J: TRBJ2-7
DNA: TGTGCCAGCAGCTTAGATCGCGGTATAGGGGGCTCCGAGCAGTACTTC
CDR3: CASSLDRGIGGSEQYF

V: TRBV7-8
size: few
D: TRBD2
J: TRBJ2-7
DNA: TGTGCCAGCAGCCCCTCGAGGGGGCGGGAGGGCCTCGAGCAGTACTTC
CDR3: CASSPSRGREGLEQYF

V: TRBV12-3/TRBV12-4
size: .
D: .
J: TRBJ2-5
DNA: TGTGCCAGCAGTCACACCGACAAAATAGAGACCCAGTACTTC
CDR3: CASSHTDKIETQYF

V: TRBV24-1
size: many
D: .
J: TRBJ1-2
DNA: TGTGCCACCAGTGAGGGAGGGACCCCAGCCTATGGCTACACCTTC
CDR3: CATSEGGTPAYGYTF

V: TRBV9
size: .
D: .
J: TRBJ1-1
DNA: TGTGCCAGCAGCGTAGGCTGGGACGGGGGTTTAGCTTTCTTT
CDR3: CASSVGWDGGLAFF